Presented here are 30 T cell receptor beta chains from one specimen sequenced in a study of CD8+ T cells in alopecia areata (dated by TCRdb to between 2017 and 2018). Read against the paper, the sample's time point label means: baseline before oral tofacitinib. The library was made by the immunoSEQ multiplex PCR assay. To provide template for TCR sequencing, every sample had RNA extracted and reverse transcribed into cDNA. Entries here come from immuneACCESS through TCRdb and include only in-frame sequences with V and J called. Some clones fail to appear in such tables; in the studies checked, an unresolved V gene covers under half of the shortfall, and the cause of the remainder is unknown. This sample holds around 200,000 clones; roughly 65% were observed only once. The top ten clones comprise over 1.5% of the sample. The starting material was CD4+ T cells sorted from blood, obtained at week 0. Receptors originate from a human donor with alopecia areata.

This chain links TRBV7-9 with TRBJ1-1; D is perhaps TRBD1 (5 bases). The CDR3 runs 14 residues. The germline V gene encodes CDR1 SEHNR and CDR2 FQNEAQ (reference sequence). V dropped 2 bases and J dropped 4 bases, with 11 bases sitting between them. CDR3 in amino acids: CASSLQGSVTEAFF. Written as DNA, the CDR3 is TGTGCCAGCAGCTTACAGGGATCGGTCACTGAAGCTTTCTTT.

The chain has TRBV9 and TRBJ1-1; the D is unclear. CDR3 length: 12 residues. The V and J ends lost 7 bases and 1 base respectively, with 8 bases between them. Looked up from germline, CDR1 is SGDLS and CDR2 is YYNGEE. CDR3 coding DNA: TGTGCCAGCCAGGCAGCGAACACTGAAGCTTTCTTT. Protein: CASQAANTEAFF.

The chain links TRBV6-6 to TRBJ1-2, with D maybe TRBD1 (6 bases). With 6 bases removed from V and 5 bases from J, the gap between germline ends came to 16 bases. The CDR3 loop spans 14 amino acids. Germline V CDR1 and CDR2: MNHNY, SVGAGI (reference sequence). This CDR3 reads CASSAYRAPYGYTF. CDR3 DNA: TGTGCCAGCAGCGCTTACAGGGCTCCTTATGGCTACACCTTC.

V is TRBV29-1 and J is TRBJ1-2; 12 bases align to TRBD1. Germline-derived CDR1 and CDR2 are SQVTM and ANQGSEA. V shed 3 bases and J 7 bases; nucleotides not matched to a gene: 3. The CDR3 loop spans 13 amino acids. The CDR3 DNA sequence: TGCAGCGTTGAGGGGACAGGGGGCCTTGGCTACACCTTC. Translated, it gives CSVEGTGGLGYTF. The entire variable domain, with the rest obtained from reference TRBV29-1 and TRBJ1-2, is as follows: SAVISQKPSRDICQRGTSLTIQCQVDSQVTMMFWYRQQPGQSLTLIATANQGSEATYESGFVIDKFPISRPNLTFSTLTVSNMSPEDSSIYLCSVEGTGGLGYTFGSGTRLTVV.

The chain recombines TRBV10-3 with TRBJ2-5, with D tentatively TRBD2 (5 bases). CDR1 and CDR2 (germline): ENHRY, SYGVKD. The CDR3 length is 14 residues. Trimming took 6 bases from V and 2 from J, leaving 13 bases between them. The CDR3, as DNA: TGTGCCATCAGCGGAGCACTAGTTCAAGAGACCCAGTACTTC. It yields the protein CAISGALVQETQYF.

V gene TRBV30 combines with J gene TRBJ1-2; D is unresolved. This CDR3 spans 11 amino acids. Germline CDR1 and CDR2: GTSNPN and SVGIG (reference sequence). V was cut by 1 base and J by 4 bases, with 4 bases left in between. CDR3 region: CAWSAPYGYTF. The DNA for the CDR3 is TGTGCCTGGAGTGCTCCCTATGGCTACACCTTC.

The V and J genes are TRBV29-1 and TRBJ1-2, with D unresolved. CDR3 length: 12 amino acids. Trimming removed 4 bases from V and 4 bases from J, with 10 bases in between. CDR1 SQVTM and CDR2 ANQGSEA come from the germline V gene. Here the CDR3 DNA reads TGCAGCGTTGGACACCTCACCTATGGCTACACCTTC. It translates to CSVGHLTYGYTF.

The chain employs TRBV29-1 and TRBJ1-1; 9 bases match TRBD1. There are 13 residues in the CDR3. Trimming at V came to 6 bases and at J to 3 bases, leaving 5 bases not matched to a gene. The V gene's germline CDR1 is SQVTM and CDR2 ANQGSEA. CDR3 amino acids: CSVDRGGDTEAFF. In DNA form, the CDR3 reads TGCAGCGTGGACAGGGGTGGCGACACTGAAGCTTTCTTT.

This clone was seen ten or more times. CDR3 nucleotides: TGCAGTGCTAAGAACTACAATGAGCAGTTCTTC. Its protein product is CSAKNYNEQFF. This chain joins TRBV20-1 and TRBJ2-1; no firm D call. V was cut by 4 bases and J by 3 bases, with 4 bases left in between. The CDR3 sequence is 11 residues long. The V gene's germline CDR1 is DFQATT and CDR2 SNEGSKA (reference sequence).

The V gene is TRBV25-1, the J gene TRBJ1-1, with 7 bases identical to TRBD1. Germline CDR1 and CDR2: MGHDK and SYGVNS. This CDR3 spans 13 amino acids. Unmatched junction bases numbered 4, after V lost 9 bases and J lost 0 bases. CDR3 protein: CASKTGMNTEAFF. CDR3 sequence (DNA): TGTGCCAGTAAGACAGGGATGAACACTGAAGCTTTCTTT.

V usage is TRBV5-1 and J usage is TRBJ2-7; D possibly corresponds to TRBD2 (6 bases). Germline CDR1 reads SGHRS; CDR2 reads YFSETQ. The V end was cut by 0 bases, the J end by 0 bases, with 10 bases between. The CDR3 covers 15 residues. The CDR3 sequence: CASSLVGDSSYEQYF. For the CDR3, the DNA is TGCGCCAGCAGCTTGGTCGGGGACTCCTCCTACGAGCAGTACTTC.

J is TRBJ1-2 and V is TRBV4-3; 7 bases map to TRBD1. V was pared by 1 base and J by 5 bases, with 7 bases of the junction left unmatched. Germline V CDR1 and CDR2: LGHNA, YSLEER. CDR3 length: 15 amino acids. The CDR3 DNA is TGCGCCAGCAGCCAAGGGGTACAACAGGGGTATGGCTACACCTTC. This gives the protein CASSQGVQQGYGYTF.

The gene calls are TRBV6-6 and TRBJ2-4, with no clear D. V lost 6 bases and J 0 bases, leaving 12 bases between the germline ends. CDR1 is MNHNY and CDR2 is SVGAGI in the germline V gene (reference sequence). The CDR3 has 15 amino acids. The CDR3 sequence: CASSPTELAKNIQYF. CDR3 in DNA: TGTGCCAGCAGCCCGACTGAACTAGCCAAAAACATTCAGTACTTC.

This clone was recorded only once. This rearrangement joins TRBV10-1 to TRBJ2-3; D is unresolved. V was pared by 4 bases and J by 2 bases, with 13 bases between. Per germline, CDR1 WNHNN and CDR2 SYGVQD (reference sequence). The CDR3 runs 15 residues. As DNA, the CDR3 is TGCGCCAGCAGTGTAGACTCCAGGTTCACAGATACGCAGTATTTT. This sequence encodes CASSVDSRFTDTQYF.

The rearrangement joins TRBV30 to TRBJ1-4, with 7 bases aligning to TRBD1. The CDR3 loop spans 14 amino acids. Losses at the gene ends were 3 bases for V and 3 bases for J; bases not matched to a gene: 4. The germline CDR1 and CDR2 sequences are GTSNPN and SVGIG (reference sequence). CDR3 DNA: TGTGCCTGGAGCCGGACAGGCGCTAATGAAAAACTGTTTTTT. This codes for CAWSRTGANEKLFF.

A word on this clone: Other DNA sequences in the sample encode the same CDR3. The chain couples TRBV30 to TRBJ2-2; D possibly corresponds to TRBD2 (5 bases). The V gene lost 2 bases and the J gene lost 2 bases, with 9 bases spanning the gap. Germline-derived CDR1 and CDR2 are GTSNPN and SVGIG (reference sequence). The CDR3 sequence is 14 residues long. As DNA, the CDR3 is TGTGCCTGGAGTCCAGGAGGTAACACCGGGGAGCTGTTTTTT. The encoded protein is CAWSPGGNTGELFF. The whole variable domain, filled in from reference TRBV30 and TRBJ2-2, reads SQTIHQWPATLVQPVGSPLSLECTVEGTSNPNLYWYRQAAGRGLQLLFYSVGIGQISSEVPQNLSASRPQDRQFILSSKKLLLSDSGFYLCAWSPGGNTGELFFGEGSRLTVL.

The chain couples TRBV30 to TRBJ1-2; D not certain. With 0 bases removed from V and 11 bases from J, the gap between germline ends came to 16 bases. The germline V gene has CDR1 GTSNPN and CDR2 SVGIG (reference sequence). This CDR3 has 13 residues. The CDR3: CAWSVAPSGKYTF. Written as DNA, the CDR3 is TGTGCCTGGAGTGTAGCCCCCTCTGGGAAGTACACCTTC. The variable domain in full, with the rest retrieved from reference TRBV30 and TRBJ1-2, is SQTIHQWPATLVQPVGSPLSLECTVEGTSNPNLYWYRQAAGRGLQLLFYSVGIGQISSEVPQNLSASRPQDRQFILSSKKLLLSDSGFYLCAWSVAPSGKYTFGSGTRLTVV.

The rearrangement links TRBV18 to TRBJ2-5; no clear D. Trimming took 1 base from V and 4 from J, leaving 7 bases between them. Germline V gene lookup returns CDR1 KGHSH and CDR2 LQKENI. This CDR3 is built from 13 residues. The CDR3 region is CASSPLAGETQYF. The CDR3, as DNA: TGTGCCAGCTCACCACTTGCAGGAGAGACCCAGTACTTC.

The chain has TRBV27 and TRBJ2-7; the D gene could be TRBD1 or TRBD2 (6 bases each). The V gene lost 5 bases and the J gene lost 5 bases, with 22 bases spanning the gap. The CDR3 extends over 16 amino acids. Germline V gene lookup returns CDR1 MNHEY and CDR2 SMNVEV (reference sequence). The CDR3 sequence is CASSTRRRGAYDEQYF. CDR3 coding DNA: TGTGCCAGCAGTACCCGGAGGAGGGGGGCTTACGACGAGCAGTACTTC.

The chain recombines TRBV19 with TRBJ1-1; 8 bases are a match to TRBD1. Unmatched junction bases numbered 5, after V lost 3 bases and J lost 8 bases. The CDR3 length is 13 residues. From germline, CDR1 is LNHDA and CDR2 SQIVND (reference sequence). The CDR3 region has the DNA TGTGCCAGTAGTATCAGGGACAGGAGAGAAGCTTTCTTT. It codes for CASSIRDRREAFF.

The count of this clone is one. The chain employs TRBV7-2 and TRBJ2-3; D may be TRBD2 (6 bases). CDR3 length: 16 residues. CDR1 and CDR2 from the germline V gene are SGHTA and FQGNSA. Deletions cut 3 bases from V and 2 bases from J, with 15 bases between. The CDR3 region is CASSLEGSPYTDTQYF. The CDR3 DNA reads TGTGCCAGCAGCTTGGAGGGGTCACCGTACACAGATACGCAGTATTTT.

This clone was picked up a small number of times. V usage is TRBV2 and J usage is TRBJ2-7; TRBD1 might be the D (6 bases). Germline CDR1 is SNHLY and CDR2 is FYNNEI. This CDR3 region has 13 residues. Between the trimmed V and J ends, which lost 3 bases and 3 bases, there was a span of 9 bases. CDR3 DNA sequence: TGTGCCAGCAGTGATGCACAGGGCTACGAGCAGTACTTC. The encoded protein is CASSDAQGYEQYF.

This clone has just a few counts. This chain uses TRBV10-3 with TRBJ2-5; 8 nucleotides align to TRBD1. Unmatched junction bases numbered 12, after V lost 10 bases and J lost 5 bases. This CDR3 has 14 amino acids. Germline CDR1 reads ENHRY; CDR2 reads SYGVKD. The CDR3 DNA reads TGTGCCACTCAACAGGGGGTGGTTCAGGAGACCCAGTACTTC. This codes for CATQQGVVQETQYF.

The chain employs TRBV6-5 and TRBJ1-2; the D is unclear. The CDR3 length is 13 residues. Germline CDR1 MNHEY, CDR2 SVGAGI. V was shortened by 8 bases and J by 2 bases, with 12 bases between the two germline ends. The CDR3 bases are TGTGCCAGCTCCCGTACGCCGAACTATGGCTACACCTTC. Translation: CASSRTPNYGYTF.

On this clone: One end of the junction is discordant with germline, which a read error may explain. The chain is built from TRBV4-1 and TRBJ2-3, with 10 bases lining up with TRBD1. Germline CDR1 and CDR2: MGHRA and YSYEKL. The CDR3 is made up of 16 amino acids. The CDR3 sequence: CASNQPGQGPSDTQYF. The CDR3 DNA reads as TGCGCCAGCAACCAACCGGGACAGGGGCCTTCAGATACGCAGTATTTT.

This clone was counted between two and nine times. The CDR3 DNA reads TGCAGCCCCACGGACAGGACGGCGAAGTCCTATAATTCACCCCTCCACTTT. This codes for CSPTDRTAKSYNSPLHF. The V call is TRBV29-1, the J call TRBJ1-6; 7 nucleotides agree with TRBD1. CDR1 and CDR2 from the germline V gene are SQVTM and ANQGSEA. This CDR3 region has 17 residues. Trimming at V came to 8 bases and at J to 1 base, leaving 14 bases not matched to a gene.

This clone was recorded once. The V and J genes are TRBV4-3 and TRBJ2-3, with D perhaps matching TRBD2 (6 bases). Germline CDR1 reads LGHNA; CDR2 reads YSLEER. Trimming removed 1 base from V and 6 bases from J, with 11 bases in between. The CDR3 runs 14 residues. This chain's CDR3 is CASSQGTTADTQYF. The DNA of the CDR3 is TGCGCCAGCAGCCAAGGGACTACCGCCGATACGCAGTATTTT.

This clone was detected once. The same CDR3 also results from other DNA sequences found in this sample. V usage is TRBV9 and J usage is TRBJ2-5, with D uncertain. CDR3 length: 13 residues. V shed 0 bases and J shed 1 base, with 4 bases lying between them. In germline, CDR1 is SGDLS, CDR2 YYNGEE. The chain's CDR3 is CASSVASQETQYF. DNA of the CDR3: TGTGCCAGCAGCGTAGCCAGCCAAGAGACCCAGTACTTC.

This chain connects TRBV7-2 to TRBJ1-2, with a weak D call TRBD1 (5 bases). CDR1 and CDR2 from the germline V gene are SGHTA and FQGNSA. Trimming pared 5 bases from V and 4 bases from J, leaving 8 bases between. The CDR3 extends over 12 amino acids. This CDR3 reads CASSLRAYGYTF. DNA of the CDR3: TGTGCCAGCAGCCTCAGGGCCTATGGCTACACCTTC.

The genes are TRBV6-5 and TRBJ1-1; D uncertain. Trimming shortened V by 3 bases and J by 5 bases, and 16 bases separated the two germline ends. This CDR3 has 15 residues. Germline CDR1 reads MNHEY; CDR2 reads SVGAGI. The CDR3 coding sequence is TGTGCCAGCAGTTATGGTCGCGGACTCCAGACTGAAGCTTTCTTT. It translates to CASSYGRGLQTEAFF.